This T cell receptor (beta chain) derives from a study of regulatory T cells in long-lasting Graves disease. The wider study: Recently diagnosed Graves' patients had received antithyroid drugs for under 3 months. Study-wide points: Study of thyroid tissue was not done, with only peripheral blood studied.

For TCR beta, libraries came from iRepertoire HTBI primers and Arm-PCR of CDR3 regions. TCRdb re-called the multiplex PCR reads through MiXCR, storing one row per CDR3 protein. The sample lists about 210,000 distinct CDR3 sequences, less than 20% occurring once. Germline V gene lookup returns CDR1 SNHLY and CDR2 FYNNEI. The CDR3 spans 12 residues. Comments on this clonotype: Its target is unknown. A much larger clone is a single base away; this may be a read error.

Time point indicated: newly diagnosed GD, antithyroid drugs for less than 3 months. RNA isolated from PBMCs was used to make the TCR library. Another study also made use of these data, one on T cells in Graves' hyperthyroidism and ophthalmopathy. Turning to that study: The TCR CDR3 first-round RT-PCR relied on the HTBI primer set. It was a median approximately 6 months before onset that the model predicted ophthalmopathy.

Sequences were derived from peripheral blood mononuclear cells (PBMCs), sampled at new diagnosis, from a patient treated with antithyroid drugs. The J gene is TRBJ2-3, the V gene TRBV2; D tentatively fits TRBD1 or TRBD2 (5 bases each). The clonotype was recovered from a woman in her twenties or thirties with Graves disease. The CDR3 DNA reads as TGTGCCAGCAGCCCAGGGCACTACGAGCGGTACTTC. Protein sequence: CASSPGHYERYF.